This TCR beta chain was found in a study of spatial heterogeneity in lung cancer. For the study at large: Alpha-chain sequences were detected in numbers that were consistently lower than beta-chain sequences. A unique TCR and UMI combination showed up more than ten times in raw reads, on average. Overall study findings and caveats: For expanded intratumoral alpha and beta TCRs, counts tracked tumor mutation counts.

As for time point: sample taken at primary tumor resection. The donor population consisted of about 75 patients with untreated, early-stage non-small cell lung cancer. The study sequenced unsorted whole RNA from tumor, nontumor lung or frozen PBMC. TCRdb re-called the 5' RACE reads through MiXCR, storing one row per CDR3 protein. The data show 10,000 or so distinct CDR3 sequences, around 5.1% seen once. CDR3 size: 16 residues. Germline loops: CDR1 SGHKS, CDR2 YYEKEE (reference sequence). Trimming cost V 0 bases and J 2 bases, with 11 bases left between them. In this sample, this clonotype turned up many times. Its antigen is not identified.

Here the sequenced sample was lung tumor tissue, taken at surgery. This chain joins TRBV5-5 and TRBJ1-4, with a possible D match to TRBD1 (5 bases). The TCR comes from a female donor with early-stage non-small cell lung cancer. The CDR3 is CASSLEWDGTNEKLFF. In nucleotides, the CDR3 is TGTGCCAGCAGCTTGGAATGGGACGGGACTAATGAAAAACTGTTTTTT.